Shown below are 24 T cell receptor beta chains from a single sample sequenced in a study of regulatory T cells in long-lasting Graves disease. Time point of the sample: persistent/refractory GD, antithyroid drugs over 5 years with positive TRAb. RNA extracted from PBMCs served as the sequencing template. Construction of the TCR beta libraries employed iRepertoire HTBI primers in conjunction with Arm-PCR of CDR3 regions. MiXCR was run by TCRdb on the multiplex PCR reads, yielding one entry per CDR3 protein. Of under 500,000 distinct CDR3 sequences detected, 20% to 25% appear once; the ten largest clones hold less than 25%. The input for sequencing was peripheral blood mononuclear cells (PBMCs), taken when the disease was refractory, from a patient treated with antithyroid drugs. These receptor sequences come from a female donor with Graves disease.

This clonotype has more than one count but fewer than ten. The gene calls are TRBV6-1 and TRBJ2-4, with 11 bases fitting TRBD2. The trim removed 6 bases at V and 9 bases at J, leaving 4 bases unmatched. Germline values: CDR1 MNHNS, CDR2 SASEGT. The CDR3 extends over 13 amino acids. The CDR3 DNA reads TGTGCCAGCAGAACCGGGACTAGCGGCATTCAGTACTTC. It codes for CASRTGTSGIQYF.

This clonotype has just a few counts. This chain uses TRBV11-2 with TRBJ1-1; a possible D gene is TRBD1 (5 bases). Trimming stripped 5 bases from V and 0 bases from J, with 19 bases between. CDR3 size: 17 residues. Per germline, CDR1 SGHAT and CDR2 FQNNGV. The CDR3 DNA reads TGTGCCAGCAGCGCCCTGGACACGGGGATCTTGAACACTGAAGCTTTCTTT. It codes for CASSALDTGILNTEAFF.

The chain recombines TRBV7-2 with TRBJ2-1; 14 bases are a match to TRBD2. This CDR3 region has 19 residues. Unmatched junction bases numbered 16, after V lost 5 bases and J lost 7 bases. The germline V gene has CDR1 SGHTA and CDR2 FQGNSA. The CDR3 DNA reads as TGTGCCAGCAGCCCCCTCAGGGGGACTAGCGGGAGTGCGTTGAATGAGCAGTTCTTC. Translating gives CASSPLRGTSGSALNEQFF.

The chain uses TRBV6-2 or TRBV6-3 and TRBJ1-4; unclear D gene. Germline CDR1 reads MNHEY; CDR2 reads SVGEGT. Trimming pared 2 bases from V and 7 bases from J, leaving 5 bases between. The CDR3 spans 12 residues. The chain's CDR3 is CASSYVGEKLFF. The CDR3 nucleotides read TGTGCCAGCAGTTACGTGGGTGAAAAACTGTTTTTT.

This clonotype was counted at least ten times. The chain links TRBV4-1 to TRBJ2-7, with a tentative D call TRBD2 (6 bases). The V end lost 3 bases, the J end lost 1 base, and 7 bases lay between the germline ends. Germline CDR1 and CDR2: MGHRA and YSYEKL. The CDR3 spans 13 residues. CDR3 sequence: CASSQGLSYEQYF. In nucleotides, the CDR3 is TGCGCCAGCAGCCAGGGACTTTCCTACGAGCAGTACTTC.

This clonotype has just a few counts. This chain uses TRBV12-3 or TRBV12-4 with TRBJ1-1, with a tentative D call TRBD1 (6 bases). The CDR3 spans 15 residues. V dropped 6 bases and J dropped 1 base, with 15 bases sitting between them. CDR3 nucleotide sequence: TGTGCCAGCAGCCCTGGGGGCCGGAGGAACACTGAAGCTTTCTTT. Translated: CASSPGGRRNTEAFF.

Points on this clonotype: The conserved closing phenylalanine or tryptophan is absent in this CDR3, likely reflecting a read error. J is TRBJ1-2 and V is TRBV29-1, with D unclear. CDR3 length equals 13 residues. Germline loops: CDR1 SQVTM, CDR2 ANQGSEA. Trimming took off 0 bases at V and 4 bases at J, with 9 bases between the two ends. Written as DNA, the CDR3 is TGCAGCGTTGAAGAGGTACAGACCTATGGCTACACCCTC. Translating it yields CSVEEVQTYGYTL.

This clonotype was picked up many times. The V and J genes are TRBV7-8 and TRBJ2-7, with D hard to call. The germline V gene encodes CDR1 SGHVS and CDR2 FQNEAQ. Deletions cut 1 base from V and 4 bases from J, with 11 bases between. The CDR3 is made up of 14 amino acids. CDR3 DNA: TGTGCCAGCAGCTTAGAGGGCGGAGAATACGAGCAGTACTTC. It encodes CASSLEGGEYEQYF.

This clonotype was seen ten or more times. This chain links TRBV7-2 with TRBJ2-7, with D possibly being TRBD1 (5 bases). In germline, CDR1 is SGHTA, CDR2 FQGNSA. The V end lost 5 bases, the J end lost 6 bases, and 20 bases lay between the germline ends. This CDR3 comprises 15 residues. CDR3 DNA sequence: TGTGCCAGCAGCCTCAGTCTTTCATGGGGCGCCGAGCAGTACTTC. Residues: CASSLSLSWGAEQYF.

This chain uses TRBV6-2 or TRBV6-3 with TRBJ2-2; D may correspond to TRBD1 or TRBD2 (5 bases each). The CDR3 is 15 residues long. Germline CDR1 reads MNHEY; CDR2 reads SVGEGT. Trimming took off 5 bases at V and 6 bases at J, with 16 bases between the two ends. CDR3 in DNA: TGTGCCAGCAGTCCACCGGGACCGATCTCCGGGGAGCTGTTTTTT. Its protein product is CASSPPGPISGELFF.

This chain links TRBV4-1 with TRBJ1-1; no definite D call. Germline assignment: CDR1 MGHRA and CDR2 YSYEKL. The CDR3 length is 15 residues. V lost 0 bases and J 0 bases, leaving 8 bases between the germline ends. The chain's CDR3 is CASSQDSRLNTEAFF. The CDR3 DNA follows: TGCGCCAGCAGCCAAGATTCCAGATTGAACACTGAAGCTTTCTTT.

The V and J genes are TRBV6-1 and TRBJ2-7, with 8 bases that match TRBD2. Trimming removed 8 bases from V and 2 bases from J; junction bases left unmatched: 5. The CDR3 runs to 13 residues. The V gene's germline CDR1 is MNHNS and CDR2 SASEGT. CDR3 DNA: TGTGCCAGCGGAACTAGCGGAGCCTACGAGCAGTACTTC. It is translated as CASGTSGAYEQYF.

This clonotype showed up just a few times. This chain uses TRBV10-3 with TRBJ1-1; 8 bases fit TRBD1. V was clipped by 7 bases and J by 2 bases; unmatched bases: 15. The CDR3 loop spans 17 amino acids. CDR1 ENHRY and CDR2 SYGVKD come from the germline V gene. CDR3 residues: CAITSGTGGGANTEAFF. CDR3 nucleotide sequence: TGTGCCATCACCTCCGGGACAGGTGGTGGAGCTAACACTGAAGCTTTCTTT.

A word on this clonotype: Being one base from a much bigger clone, this may be a read error. The chain uses TRBV29-1 and TRBJ1-1; D not resolved. The CDR3 totals 13 residues. In germline, CDR1 is SQVTM, CDR2 ANQGSEA. For the CDR3, the DNA is TGCAGCGTTGCCCCGGCACCGAACACTGAAGCTCTCTTT. Protein sequence: CSVAPAPNTEALF.

This clonotype was detected a few times. The chain joins TRBV18 to TRBJ1-5; 9 nucleotides align to TRBD1. Germline-derived CDR1 and CDR2 are KGHSH and LQKENI. The CDR3 length is 15 residues. V shed 2 bases and J 3 bases; nucleotides not matched to a gene: 2. The CDR3 sequence: CASSPGQGHNQPQHF. The CDR3 coding sequence is TGTGCCAGCTCACCAGGACAGGGGCACAATCAGCCCCAGCATTTT.

In this sample, this clonotype turned up a few times. This sequence joins TRBV12-3 or TRBV12-4 and TRBJ2-2, with no clear D. The CDR3 is 14 amino acids. Trimming took off 3 bases at V and 6 bases at J, with 11 bases between the two ends. The CDR3 nucleotides read TGTGCCAGCAGTTTTAGAGACAACCCCGGGGAGCTGTTTTTT. Its protein is CASSFRDNPGELFF.

V usage is TRBV5-1 and J usage is TRBJ2-7, with 11 bases matching TRBD2. Germline V gene sequence: CDR1 SGHRS, CDR2 YFSETQ. The V segment lost 0 bases and the J segment 2 bases; nucleotides outside the gene matches: 10. This CDR3 region has 18 residues. The CDR3 reads CASSLGVGTSGSTYEQYF. CDR3 nucleotide sequence: TGCGCCAGCAGCTTGGGGGTAGGTACTAGCGGGAGTACCTACGAGCAGTACTTC.

The V call is TRBV20-1, the J call TRBJ1-2, with 10 bases matching TRBD1. The CDR3 spans 14 residues. The junction had 7 bases not matched to a gene; V was cut back by 5 bases and J by 4 bases. Germline CDR1 and CDR2: DFQATT and SNEGSKA (reference sequence). The CDR3 is CSAGGQGTGYGYTF. In nucleotides, the CDR3 is TGCAGTGCTGGGGGACAGGGGACAGGCTATGGCTACACCTTC.

This clonotype was picked up a small number of times. This rearrangement joins TRBV9 to TRBJ2-7; weak D call: TRBD2 (6 bases). V was cut by 0 bases and J by 3 bases, with 13 bases left in between. The CDR3 is 15 amino acids. Germline assignment: CDR1 SGDLS and CDR2 YYNGEE. CDR3 sequence: CASSVGVGSLYEQYF. The CDR3 DNA is TGTGCCAGCAGCGTAGGAGTCGGGAGTCTCTACGAGCAGTACTTC. The full variable domain, in which reference TRBV9 and TRBJ2-7 provide the parts outside the CDR3, is DSGVTQTPKHLITATGQRVTLRCSPRSGDLSVYWYQQSLDQGLQFLIQYYNGEERAKGNILERFSAQQFPDLHSELNLSSLELGDSALYFCASSVGVGSLYEQYFGPGTRLTVT.

The V and J genes are TRBV28 and TRBJ2-1; 10 nucleotides agree with TRBD2. V lost 8 bases to trimming and J lost 1 base; unmatched junction nucleotides: 2. Per germline, CDR1 MDHEN and CDR2 SYDVKM. The length of the CDR3 is 14 residues. The CDR3 region is CASGLAVSYNEQFF. The CDR3 region has the DNA TGTGCCAGCGGACTAGCGGTTTCCTACAATGAGCAGTTCTTC. The full variable domain, its missing parts supplied by reference TRBV28 and TRBJ2-1, is DVKVTQSSRYLVKRTGEKVFLECVQDMDHENMFWYRQDPGLGLRLIYFSYDVKMKEKGDIPEGYSVSREKKERFSLILESASTNQTSMYLCASGLAVSYNEQFFGPGTRLTVL.

The chain joins TRBV5-6 to TRBJ2-2, with 8 bases fitting TRBD1. Germline lookup yields CDR1 SGHDT and CDR2 YYEEEE. V lost 4 bases to trimming and J lost 5 bases; unmatched junction nucleotides: 7. This CDR3 has 15 amino acids. CDR3 DNA: TGTGCCAGCAGCGACACAGGGGGTCAGACCGGGGAGCTGTTTTTT. Protein sequence: CASSDTGGQTGELFF. The full variable domain, rest sourced from reference TRBV5-6 and TRBJ2-2, is DAGVTQSPTHLIKTRGQQVTLRCSPKSGHDTVSWYQQALGQGPQFIFQYYEEEERQRGNFPDRFSGHQFPNYSSELNVNALLLGDSALYLCASSDTGGQTGELFFGEGSRLTVL.

A few counts support this clonotype. The V call is TRBV20-1, the J call TRBJ2-1; the match to TRBD1 covers 8 bases. V trimming: 1 base; J trimming: 1 base; junction bases outside the gene matches: 0. This CDR3 has 14 residues. In germline, CDR1 is DFQATT, CDR2 SNEGSKA (reference sequence). The CDR3: CSARGTGSYNEQFF. CDR3 bases: TGCAGTGCTAGAGGGACAGGGTCCTACAATGAGCAGTTCTTC.

This clonotype occurred many times. The rearrangement joins TRBV12-3 or TRBV12-4 to TRBJ2-7; D might be TRBD1 or TRBD2, each matching 5 bases. This CDR3 comprises 15 residues. The V end lost 6 bases, the J end lost 2 bases, and 17 bases lay between the germline ends. The CDR3 spells CASRGPDIGTYEQYF. The CDR3 coding sequence is TGTGCCAGCAGGGGACCGGACATCGGAACCTACGAGCAGTACTTC.

This clonotype was seen at least ten times. The chain has TRBV11-2 and TRBJ1-1; D gene uncertain. Germline CDR1 reads SGHAT; CDR2 reads FQNNGV. CDR3 length equals 12 residues. V gave up 5 bases and J gave up 5 bases, with 9 bases separating them. CDR3 protein: CASSLSLTEAFF. The DNA for the CDR3 is TGTGCCAGCAGCCTCTCTTTGACTGAAGCTTTCTTT.